The 13 T cell receptor beta chains below all came from one sample that was sequenced in a study of cytomegalovirus exposure and HLA in healthy donors (dated by TCRdb to about 2017). The library was prepared using the immunoSEQ multiplex PCR assay. For the multiplex PCR, a mixture combining 60 forward primers for TCR Vbeta segments and 13 reverse primers for TCR Jbeta segments was used. TCRdb took over this immuneACCESS table, retaining in-frame rearrangements with V and J assigned. Such tables are incomplete; in checked studies, under half of the missing clones stem from an unresolved V gene, and the remainder is unexplained. Here the sample has around 110,000 clones; roughly 76% occur a single time. The ten most abundant clones make up roughly 2.3% of the sample. Sequenced material: PBMCs. These receptors were obtained from a man younger than 35 in good health and CMV-seronegative.

The chain combines TRBV9 with TRBJ1-3; TRBD1 aligns across 8 bases. V lost 3 bases, J lost 0 bases, and 2 bases stayed unmatched. The CDR3 contains 15 residues. Germline lookup yields CDR1 SGDLS and CDR2 YYNGEE. CDR3 sequence: CASSARGLSGNTIYF. Written as DNA, the CDR3 is TGTGCCAGCAGCGCCAGGGGGCTCTCTGGAAACACCATATATTTT. Complete variable domain (other parts from reference TRBV9 and TRBJ1-3): DSGVTQTPKHLITATGQRVTLRCSPRSGDLSVYWYQQSLDQGLQFLIQYYNGEERAKGNILERFSAQQFPDLHSELNLSSLELGDSALYFCASSARGLSGNTIYFGEGSWLTVV.

This chain uses TRBV4-3 with TRBJ2-1; 9 bases agree with TRBD2. J was trimmed by 0 bases and V by 3 bases; bases with no gene match: 0. The germline gives CDR1 LGHNA, CDR2 YSLEER. There are 15 residues in the CDR3. CDR3 DNA: TGCGCCAGCAGCCAGCGGGGGGGCTCCTACAATGAGCAGTTCTTC. Protein sequence: CASSQRGGSYNEQFF.

V is TRBV4-2 and J is TRBJ1-1; a possible D gene is TRBD1 (5 bases). The CDR3 covers 14 residues. CDR1 is LGHNA, CDR2 YNFKEQ, per germline. V shed 7 bases and J shed 6 bases, with 18 bases lying between them. The CDR3: CASMEVGGAAEAFF. The CDR3 DNA reads as TGTGCCAGCATGGAGGTTGGAGGGGCGGCTGAAGCTTTCTTT.

This clone was counted a single time. This rearrangement joins TRBV2 to TRBJ2-3; D is undetermined. The CDR3 runs to 13 residues. The germline V and J ends were trimmed by 4 bases and 1 base, with 6 bases remaining between them. CDR1 and CDR2 (germline): SNHLY, FYNNEI. Here the CDR3 DNA reads TGTGCCAGCAGTGGGAGCGGCACAGATACGCAGTATTTT. Encoded protein: CASSGSGTDTQYF.

The rearrangement joins TRBV4-3 to TRBJ1-2, with D uncertain. CDR1 and CDR2 from the germline V gene are LGHNA and YSLEER. V was trimmed by 1 base and J by 8 bases, leaving 14 bases between them. This CDR3 has 14 residues. CDR3 DNA: TGCGCCAGCAGCCAAGCCTTGGTTGCTGGCGGCTACACCTTC. It encodes CASSQALVAGGYTF.

This clone has at least ten counts. The V gene is TRBV5-3, the J gene TRBJ1-4; D unclear. TRBV5-3 is noted as an ORF with a role that remains uncertain. The CDR3 runs 12 residues. V lost 4 bases and J lost 8, with 9 bases in between. The CDR3 bases are TGTGCCAGAAGCCGCACGGGGGAAAAACTGTTTTTT. Its translation is CARSRTGEKLFF.

This chain links TRBV5-4 with TRBJ2-3; 10 nucleotides line up with TRBD2. V was clipped by 4 bases and J by 6 bases; unmatched bases: 8. The CDR3 contains 15 residues. The germline V gene has CDR1 SGHNT and CDR2 YYREEE (reference sequence). This chain's CDR3 is CASSAGGSGGDTQYF. The CDR3 DNA reads TGTGCCAGCAGCGCCGGTGGTAGCGGGGGGGATACGCAGTATTTT.

Comments on this clone: The sample contains more than one DNA sequence encoding this CDR3. This chain uses TRBV20-1 with TRBJ1-1; no firm D call. The V end was cut by 3 bases, the J end by 6 bases, with 5 bases between. Germline CDR1 DFQATT, CDR2 SNEGSKA (reference sequence). The CDR3 consists of 10 residues. This CDR3 reads CSARRAEAFF. CDR3 DNA sequence: TGCAGTGCTAGGCGTGCTGAAGCTTTCTTT.

The chain recombines TRBV19 with TRBJ1-5; D ambiguous. V was clipped by 5 bases and J by 5 bases, with 16 bases between them. Germline loops: CDR1 LNHDA, CDR2 SQIVND (reference sequence). The CDR3 contains 15 residues. As DNA, the CDR3 is TGTGCCAGTAGTCCATACACTACCCCCGATCAGCCCCAGCATTTT. Protein product: CASSPYTTPDQPQHF.

This chain connects TRBV18 to TRBJ2-7, with 9 bases that match TRBD1. The germline V gene has CDR1 KGHSH and CDR2 LQKENI. The J segment lost 2 bases and the V segment lost 3 bases, leaving 5 bases of the junction unmatched. This CDR3 comprises 15 residues. The CDR3 DNA sequence: TGTGCCAGCTCACCCCCGGGACAGGGAACCTACGAGCAGTACTTC. Amino acids: CASSPPGQGTYEQYF.

The V call is TRBV5-1, the J call TRBJ2-2; weak D call: TRBD1 (5 bases). V was clipped by 0 bases and J by 5 bases, with 11 bases between them. The CDR3 runs 15 residues. The germline CDR1 and CDR2 sequences are SGHRS and YFSETQ. CDR3 nucleotides: TGCGCCAGCAGCTTGGTCCAGGGCGCGACCGGGGAGCTGTTTTTT. Translation gives CASSLVQGATGELFF.

V gene TRBV4-2 combines with J gene TRBJ2-7; 8 bases align to TRBD1. The CDR3 loop spans 14 amino acids. The germline V gene has CDR1 LGHNA and CDR2 YNFKEQ. V was pared by 4 bases and J by 9 bases, with 11 bases of the junction left unmatched. CDR3 region: CASSPDRDGGGQYF. CDR3 DNA sequence: TGTGCCAGCAGCCCGGACAGGGATGGAGGCGGGCAGTACTTC.

The V call is TRBV9, the J call TRBJ2-5; D possibly corresponds to TRBD1 (5 bases). The CDR3 extends over 12 amino acids. V dropped 4 bases and J dropped 9 bases, with 13 bases sitting between them. Per germline, CDR1 SGDLS and CDR2 YYNGEE. The CDR3 loop reads CASSPGHGSQYF. The CDR3 nucleotides are TGTGCCAGCAGCCCCGGACACGGGTCCCAGTACTTC.